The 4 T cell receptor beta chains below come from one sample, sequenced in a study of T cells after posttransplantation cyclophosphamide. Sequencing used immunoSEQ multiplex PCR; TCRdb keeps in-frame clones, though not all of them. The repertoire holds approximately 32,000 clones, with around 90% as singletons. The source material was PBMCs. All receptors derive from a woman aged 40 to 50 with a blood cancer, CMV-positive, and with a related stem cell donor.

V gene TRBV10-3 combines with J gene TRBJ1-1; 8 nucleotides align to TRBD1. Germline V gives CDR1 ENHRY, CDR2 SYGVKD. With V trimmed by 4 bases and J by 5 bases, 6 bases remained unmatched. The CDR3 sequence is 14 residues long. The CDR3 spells CAISGTGRTTEAFF. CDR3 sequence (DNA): TGTGCCATCAGTGGGACAGGGAGGACGACTGAAGCTTTCTTT.

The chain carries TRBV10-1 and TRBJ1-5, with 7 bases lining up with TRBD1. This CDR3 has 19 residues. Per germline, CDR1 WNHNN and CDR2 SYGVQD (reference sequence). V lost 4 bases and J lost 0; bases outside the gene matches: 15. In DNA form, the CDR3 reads TGCGCCAGCAGTGTCAGGGGGGTGATGCGACAGATTAGCAATCAGCCCCAGCATTTT. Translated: CASSVRGVMRQISNQPQHF.

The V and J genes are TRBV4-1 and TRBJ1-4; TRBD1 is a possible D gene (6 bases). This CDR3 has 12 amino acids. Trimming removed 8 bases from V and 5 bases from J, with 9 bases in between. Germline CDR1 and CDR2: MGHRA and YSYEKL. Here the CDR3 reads CASGQPNEKLFF. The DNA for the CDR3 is TGCGCCAGCGGACAGCCAAATGAAAAACTGTTTTTT.

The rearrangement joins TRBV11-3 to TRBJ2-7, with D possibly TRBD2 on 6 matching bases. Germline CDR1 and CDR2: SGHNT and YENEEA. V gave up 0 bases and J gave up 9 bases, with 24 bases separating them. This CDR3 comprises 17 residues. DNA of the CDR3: TGTGCCAGCAGCTTAGAGCGGGGAAACGGCTCCAGCCCCGCGCAGTACTTC. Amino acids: CASSLERGNGSSPAQYF.